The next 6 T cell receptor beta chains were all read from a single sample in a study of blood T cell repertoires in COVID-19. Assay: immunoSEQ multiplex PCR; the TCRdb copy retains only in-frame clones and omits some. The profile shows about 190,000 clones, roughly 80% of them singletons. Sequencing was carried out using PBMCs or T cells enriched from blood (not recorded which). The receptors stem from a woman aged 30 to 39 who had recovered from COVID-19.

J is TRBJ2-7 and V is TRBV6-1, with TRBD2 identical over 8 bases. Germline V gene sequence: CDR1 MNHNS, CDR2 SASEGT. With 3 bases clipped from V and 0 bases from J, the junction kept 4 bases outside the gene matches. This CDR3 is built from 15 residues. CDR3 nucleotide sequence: TGTGCCAGCAGTGACGGGGGGGCGGCCTCCTACGAGCAGTACTTC. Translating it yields CASSDGGAASYEQYF.

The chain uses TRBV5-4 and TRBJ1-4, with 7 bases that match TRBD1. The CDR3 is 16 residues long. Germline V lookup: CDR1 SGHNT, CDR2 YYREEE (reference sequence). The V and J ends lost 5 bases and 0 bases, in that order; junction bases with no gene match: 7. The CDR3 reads CASSWGTDATNEKLFF. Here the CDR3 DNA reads TGTGCCAGCAGTTGGGGGACAGATGCAACTAATGAAAAACTGTTTTTT. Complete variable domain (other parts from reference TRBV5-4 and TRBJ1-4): ETGVTQSPTHLIKTRGQQVTLRCSSQSGHNTVSWYQQALGQGPQFIFQYYREEENGRGNFPPRFSGLQFPNYSSELNVNALELDDSALYLCASSWGTDATNEKLFFGSGTQLSVL.

The CDR3 nucleotides are TGTGCCACCAGCAGAAAACAGGACAATCAGCCCCAGCATTTT. Translation gives CATSRKQDNQPQHF. The V and J genes are TRBV15 and TRBJ1-5; D might be TRBD1 (5 bases). V dropped 2 bases and J dropped 3 bases, with 8 bases sitting between them. The CDR3 is 14 amino acids. Germline CDR1 is LNHNV and CDR2 is YYDKDF (reference sequence).

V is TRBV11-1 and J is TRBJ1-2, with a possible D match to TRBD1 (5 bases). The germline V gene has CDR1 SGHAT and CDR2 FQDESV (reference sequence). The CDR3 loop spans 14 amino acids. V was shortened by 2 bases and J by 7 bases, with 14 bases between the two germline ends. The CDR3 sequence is CASSLSRQGFGYTF. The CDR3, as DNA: TGTGCCAGCAGCTTAAGTCGGCAGGGTTTTGGCTACACCTTC.

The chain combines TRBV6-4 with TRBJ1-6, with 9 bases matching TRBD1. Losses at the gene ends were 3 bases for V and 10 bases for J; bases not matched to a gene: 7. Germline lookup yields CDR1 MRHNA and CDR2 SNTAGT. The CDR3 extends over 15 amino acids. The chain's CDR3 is CASSEEGQGISPLHF. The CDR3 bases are TGTGCCAGCAGTGAGGAGGGACAGGGCATCTCACCCCTCCACTTT.

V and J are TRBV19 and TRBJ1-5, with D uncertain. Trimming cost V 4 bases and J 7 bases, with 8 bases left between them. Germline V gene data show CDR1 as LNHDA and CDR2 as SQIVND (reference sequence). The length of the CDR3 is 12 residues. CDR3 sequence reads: CASSTGWQPQHF. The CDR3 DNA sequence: TGTGCCAGTAGTACCGGGTGGCAGCCCCAGCATTTT.